This T cell receptor (delta chain) emerged from a study of gamma-delta T cells after stem cell transplantation. J lost 1 base, V lost 5 bases, and 13 bases had no gene match. Germline V CDR1 and CDR2: GEAIGNYY, EKD. This CDR3 contains 17 residues. TCRdb reprocessed the RT-PCR reads through CATT. Of approximately 4,200 delta-chain clones listed, 1.9% are singletons. This clone was seen at least ten times. With a far larger clone one base away, a read error is the likely cause. The V call is TRDV2, the J call TRDJ1, with TRDD3 identical over 9 bases. The material sequenced was gamma-delta T cells. The sequence was obtained from a human donor. It is not recorded whose cells these are; they may come from a transplant donor. CDR3 sequence reads: CACGTVGDIRSTDKLIF. The CDR3 DNA sequence: TGTGCCTGTGGCACAGTGGGGGATATAAGGTCCACCGATAAACTCATCTTT.